This is a list of T cell receptor beta chains from one sample in a study of blood T cell repertoires in COVID-19. TCRdb's copy holds only in-frame clones and misses some; the assay was immunoSEQ multiplex PCR. The table has about 250,000 clones, roughly 87% seen once. The sequenced material came from PBMCs or T cells enriched from blood (not recorded which). The source of these receptors is a woman under 40 with acute COVID-19. CDR3s leave out the opening cysteine and the closing phenylalanine or tryptophan. The D gene is left open where the match is weak.

NA	TRBJ2-5	TRBV5-1	ASSWGDSQETQY
TRBD1	TRBJ1-1	TRBV27	ASSKGTGWDTEAF
NA	TRBJ1-4	TRBV6-6	ASSFRILPPEKLF
NA	TRBJ1-1	TRBV6-5	ASSLQGPSEAF
TRBD2	TRBJ2-6	TRBV7-2	ASSTRGLAGGSGANVLT
NA	TRBJ1-5	TRBV6-5	ASTRVAGQPQH
NA	TRBJ1-6	TRBV27	ASSLGPGRPPLH
NA	TRBJ1-4	TRBV4-3	ASSHSPQGSNEKLF
TRBD2	TRBJ2-3	TRBV11-2	ASSLDGLAGSTDTQY
NA	TRBJ1-3	TRBV19	ASSKAWGGSGNTIY
TRBD1	TRBJ2-1	TRBV5-4	ASSLDRGNEQF
TRBD1	TRBJ1-1	TRBV25-1	ASTRTGTTEAF
TRBD1	TRBJ2-5	TRBV19	ASSLDREETQY
TRBD1	TRBJ1-1	TRBV18	ASSTGENTEAF
TRBD1	TRBJ2-1	TRBV11-3	ASSPRTGGVDEQF
NA	TRBJ2-5	TRBV6-5	ASSYSPGQETQY
NA	TRBJ2-1	TRBV1	TSSQDAPSLAGGPDEQF
TRBD2	TRBJ2-5	TRBV6-5	ASSGGLVETQY
NA	TRBJ2-7	TRBV4-1	ASSQVKGGVPRYEQY
TRBD1	TRBJ2-7	TRBV2	ASSRDRESYEQY
TRBD2	TRBJ2-7	TRBV4-1	ASSQAGPGGYEQY
NA	TRBJ1-2	TRBV3-1/TRBV3-2	ASSDPLDRFYGYT
NA	TRBJ2-7	TRBV5-6	ASSKPGILVGSSYEQY
NA	TRBJ1-4	TRBV29-1	SVEEGATNEKLF
TRBD1	TRBJ2-7	TRBV5-1	ASSRTGDPTYEQY
TRBD1	TRBJ1-1	TRBV5-1	ASSPGQGSTEAF
TRBD1	TRBJ1-5	TRBV19	ASSIEGQGYQPQH
NA	TRBJ2-2	TRBV6-4	ASSIGPPSGLDTGELF
TRBD2	TRBJ2-7	TRBV7-9	ASSLEAGGPGEQY
TRBD1	TRBJ1-2	TRBV3-1/TRBV3-2	ASSHRQGGYGYT
NA	TRBJ1-1	TRBV29-1	SGDTDRNTEAF
TRBD1	TRBJ1-2	TRBV6-5	ASSRQQGVSYGYT
NA	TRBJ2-3	TRBV11-3	ASSAEADTQY
NA	TRBJ2-1	TRBV4-3	ASSQVAANNEQF
TRBD1	TRBJ1-2	TRBV4-3	ASSQGQGAYGYT
TRBD1	TRBJ1-4	TRBV28	ASGGQANEKLF
NA	TRBJ2-2	TRBV6-4	ASRGQTGELF
NA	TRBJ1-2	TRBV10-2	ACYQGSGYT
TRBD2	TRBJ2-2	TRBV25-1	ASSDSGRGTGELF
TRBD1	TRBJ1-6	TRBV4-3	ASSQDQWDRLNSPLH
TRBD1	TRBJ2-2	TRBV10-1	ASRGQGNGELF
TRBD1	TRBJ2-1	TRBV14	ASSQEGDRGLNEQF
TRBD1	TRBJ1-2	TRBV4-1	ASTSGQGVMGYGYT
TRBD2	TRBJ2-5	TRBV7-2	ASSLVTGGQETQY
NA	TRBJ1-4	TRBV6-5	ASSYGAGQLF
NA	TRBJ2-1	TRBV19	ASSVTLQEQF